The clone carrying this T cell receptor beta chain was picked up many times. What it recognizes is unknown. Sorted cell numbers of roughly 20,000 to 1,000,000, with 10%, 30% or 50% RNA, served as input for naive CD8 libraries. Previously described methods and listed TCR primers were employed for the bulk TCR libraries. TCRdb re-derived calls from the PCR reads in MiXCR, one entry per CDR3 protein. The sample includes approximately 630,000 distinct CDR3 sequences, less than 30% seen only once; the top ten take around 0.78%. CDR3 length equals 14 residues. Trimming took off 7 bases at V and 5 bases at J, with 15 bases between the two ends. Germline CDR1 MNHEY, CDR2 SVGEGT. These data come from a study of molecular identifiers for immune sequencing clone quantification. General study points: Should identical TCR molecules share a barcode, the sizes of highly expanded clones could be underestimated.

The sample consisted of naive CD8+ T cells from blood, with Jurkat cell RNA spiked in. Regarding subset: FACS-sorted CD8+CD4-CCR7+CD45RA+ naive T cells. V gene TRBV6-2 or TRBV6-3 combines with J gene TRBJ1-5; D remains unclear. This TCR was sampled from a human donor in good health. Some libraries in this study had Jurkat cell RNA spiked in. The CDR3 reads CASKSWADHQPQHF. The CDR3 region has the DNA TGTGCCAGCAAAAGTTGGGCAGACCATCAGCCCCAGCATTTT.